The source of this T cell receptor beta chain is a study of T cells after yellow fever vaccination. Points from the study as a whole: Researchers cautioned that FACS-sorted repertoires could harbor abundant clonotypes contaminating from the bulk population.

TCRdb reprocessed the 5' RACE reads via MiXCR and lists one record per CDR3 protein. The table shows a few hundred thousand distinct CDR3 sequences, with less than 9% occurring only once. This CDR3 spans 14 amino acids. Germline V gene data show CDR1 as MNHEY and CDR2 as SMNVEV (reference sequence). J lost 6 bases, V lost 5 bases, and 8 bases had no gene match. This clonotype was detected ten times or more. What it binds is unknown. The material sequenced was CD4+ T cells sorted from PBMCs, taken 15 days after the yellow fever booster vaccination. The TCR comes from a man aged 25-45 years who received the YFV17D yellow fever vaccine. This chain joins TRBV27 and TRBJ2-7, with 9 bases matching TRBD1. The CDR3 region has the DNA TGTGCCAGCAGTCTAACGGGACAGGGAGGCGAGCAGTACTTC. This gives the protein CASSLTGQGGEQYF.